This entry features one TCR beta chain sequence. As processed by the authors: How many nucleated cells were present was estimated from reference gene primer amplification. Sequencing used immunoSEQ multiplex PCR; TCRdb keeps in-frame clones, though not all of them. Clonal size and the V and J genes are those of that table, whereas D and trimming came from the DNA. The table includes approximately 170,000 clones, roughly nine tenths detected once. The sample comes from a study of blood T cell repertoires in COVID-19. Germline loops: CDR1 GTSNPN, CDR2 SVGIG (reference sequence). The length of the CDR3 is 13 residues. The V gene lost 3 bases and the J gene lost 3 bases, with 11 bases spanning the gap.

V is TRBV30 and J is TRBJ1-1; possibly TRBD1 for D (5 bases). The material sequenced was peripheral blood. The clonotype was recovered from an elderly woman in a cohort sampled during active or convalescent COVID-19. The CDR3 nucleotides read TGTGCCTGGAGAGGGAGGGGTTACACTGAAGCTTTCTTT. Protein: CAWRGRGYTEAFF.